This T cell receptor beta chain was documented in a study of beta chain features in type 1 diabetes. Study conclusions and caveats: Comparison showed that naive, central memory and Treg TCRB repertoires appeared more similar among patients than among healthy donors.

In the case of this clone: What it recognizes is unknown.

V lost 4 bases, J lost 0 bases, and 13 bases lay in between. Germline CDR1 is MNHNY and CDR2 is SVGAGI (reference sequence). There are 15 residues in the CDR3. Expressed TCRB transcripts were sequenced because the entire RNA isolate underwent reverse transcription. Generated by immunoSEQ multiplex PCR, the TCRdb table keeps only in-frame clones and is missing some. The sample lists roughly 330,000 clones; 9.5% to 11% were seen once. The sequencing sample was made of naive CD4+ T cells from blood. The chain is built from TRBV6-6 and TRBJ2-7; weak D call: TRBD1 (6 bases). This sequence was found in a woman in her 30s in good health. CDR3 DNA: TGTGCCAGCAGTTTGGACAGTTTTAGCTCCTACGAGCAGTACTTC. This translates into CASSLDSFSSYEQYF.